The next 13 T cell receptor beta chains were all read from a single sample in a study of cytomegalovirus exposure and HLA in healthy donors. PCR primers comprised 60 Vbeta and 13 Jbeta primers. Clones were read by immunoSEQ multiplex PCR, and TCRdb kept only the in-frame ones, dropping some. In total, the table holds 93,000 or so clones. Sequenced material: PBMCs. The receptors derive from a middle-aged man in good health and CMV-seronegative.

The rearrangement links TRBV27 to TRBJ2-2, with 9 positions matching TRBD2. The trim removed 2 bases at V and 5 bases at J, leaving 18 bases unmatched. Germline V gene lookup returns CDR1 MNHEY and CDR2 SMNVEV (reference sequence). CDR3 length: 20 amino acids. The DNA for the CDR3 is TGTGCCAGCAGTTTACGTCATTTAGAGCGGGGGGCCCCGGGGACCGGGGAGCTGTTTTTT. Protein sequence: CASSLRHLERGAPGTGELFF.

The J gene is TRBJ1-1, the V gene TRBV11-2; D might be TRBD1 (5 bases). Germline CDR1 is SGHAT and CDR2 is FQNNGV. V lost 5 bases, J lost 1 base, and 11 bases lay in between. The CDR3 length is 14 residues. In DNA, the CDR3 is TGTGCCAGCAGCGCCCAGACAGAGAACACTGAAGCTTTCTTT. It codes for CASSAQTENTEAFF.

The rearrangement joins TRBV6-1 to TRBJ1-5; TRBD1 agrees at 8 bases. This CDR3 region has 15 residues. The junction had 5 bases not matched to a gene; V was cut back by 7 bases and J by 0 bases. The germline V gene has CDR1 MNHNS and CDR2 SASEGT. CDR3 protein: CASKGQVSSNQPQHF. The CDR3 DNA follows: TGTGCCAGCAAGGGACAGGTCAGTAGCAATCAGCCCCAGCATTTT.

The chain has TRBV5-1 and TRBJ2-6; perhaps TRBD1 as D (8 bases). Looked up from germline, CDR1 is SGHRS and CDR2 is YFSETQ. This CDR3 has 17 residues. V lost 4 bases, J lost 2 bases, and 16 bases lay in between. Here the CDR3 reads CASSAGGTGTGANVLTF. The DNA of the CDR3 is TGCGCCAGCAGCGCCGGGGGGACAGGAACTGGGGCCAACGTCCTGACTTTC.

The V gene is TRBV27, the J gene TRBJ1-2, with 9 positions matching TRBD1. Germline CDR1 and CDR2: MNHEY and SMNVEV (reference sequence). The CDR3 is made up of 15 amino acids. J gave up 2 bases and V 2 bases, and 3 bases lay outside the gene matches. CDR3 amino acids: CASSLHGTGNYGYTF. In nucleotides, the CDR3 is TGTGCCAGCAGTTTACACGGGACAGGGAACTATGGCTACACCTTC.

This chain joins TRBV5-1 and TRBJ2-1; 13 bases match TRBD2. J gave up 5 bases and V 5 bases, and 4 bases lay outside the gene matches. Germline assignment: CDR1 SGHRS and CDR2 YFSETQ. The CDR3 runs to 15 residues. DNA for the CDR3: TGCGCCAGCAGGGGACTAGCGGGGAACGACAATGAGCAGTTCTTC. This codes for CASRGLAGNDNEQFF.

The chain joins TRBV5-1 to TRBJ2-5; TRBD2 matches at 10 bases. The CDR3 spans 20 residues. V lost 0 bases and J lost 2; bases outside the gene matches: 16. CDR1 is SGHRS and CDR2 is YFSETQ in the germline V gene. The CDR3 coding sequence is TGCGCCAGCAGCTTGGGTCTAGCGGGGGCCTATTACTCAACTCAAGAGACCCAGTACTTC. Amino acid sequence: CASSLGLAGAYYSTQETQYF.

The genes are TRBV6-5 and TRBJ2-2, with 10 bases matching TRBD1. The CDR3 contains 14 residues. CDR1 and CDR2 from the germline V gene are MNHEY and SVGAGI. J lost 5 bases, V lost 6 bases, and 3 bases had no gene match. Here the CDR3 reads CASSRQGATGELFF. The CDR3 DNA reads TGTGCCAGCAGCCGACAGGGGGCTACCGGGGAGCTGTTTTTT.

The chain employs TRBV19 and TRBJ1-2; TRBD1 agrees at 7 bases. The ends lost 6 bases at V and 4 bases at J; junction bases unmatched: 11. This CDR3 contains 15 residues. Germline V lookup: CDR1 LNHDA, CDR2 SQIVND (reference sequence). CDR3 loop: CASSKQQGTRYGYTF. The DNA of the CDR3 is TGTGCCAGTAGCAAACAACAGGGGACTCGCTATGGCTACACCTTC.

This chain joins TRBV5-8 and TRBJ2-1; 7 bases are a match to TRBD2. V was pared by 4 bases and J by 0 bases, with 7 bases of the junction left unmatched. Germline V lookup: CDR1 SGHTS, CDR2 YDEGEE. CDR3 length: 16 residues. In DNA form, the CDR3 reads TGTGCCAGCAGCATACTAGCGTCGAGCTCCTACAATGAGCAGTTCTTC. Its translation: CASSILASSSYNEQFF.

This chain connects TRBV5-4 to TRBJ2-1; 14 positions match TRBD2. The germline V gene encodes CDR1 SGHNT and CDR2 YYREEE (reference sequence). There are 17 residues in the CDR3. J was trimmed by 3 bases and V by 5 bases; bases with no gene match: 7. CDR3 sequence: CASSLGTSGGLYNEQFF. The CDR3 DNA follows: TGTGCCAGCAGTCTCGGGACTAGCGGGGGCCTCTACAATGAGCAGTTCTTC.

A note on this clone: As the CDR3 is not closed by the conserved phenylalanine or tryptophan, this likely results from a read error. The V call is TRBV19, the J call TRBJ1-2; TRBD1 aligns across 7 bases. J lost 2 bases, V lost 3 bases, and 12 bases had no gene match. The CDR3 length is 17 residues. Per the germline V gene, CDR1 is LNHDA and CDR2 is SQIVND (reference sequence). This CDR3 is CASSMARGQLLNYGYTL. The CDR3 nucleotides read TGTGCCAGTAGTATGGCCCGGGGACAGCTCCTAAACTATGGCTACACCCTC.

V is TRBV20-1 and J is TRBJ2-1; no reliable D call. Trimming shortened V by 4 bases and J by 9 bases, and 10 bases separated the two germline ends. Germline V CDR1 and CDR2: DFQATT, SNEGSKA (reference sequence). The CDR3 has 11 amino acids. CDR3: CSAISQFEQFF. The DNA for the CDR3 is TGCAGTGCTATAAGTCAGTTTGAGCAGTTCTTC.